This entry lists 19 T cell receptor beta chains sequenced from one sample in a study of blood T cell repertoires in COVID-19. The table came from immunoSEQ multiplex PCR; TCRdb's copy has only in-frame clones and leaves some out. The data hold approximately 150,000 clones, with around 87% observed a single time. The sequenced material came from peripheral blood. The origin of the receptors is a man aged 50 or older who had recovered from COVID-19.

Only a few counts were recorded for this clone. The gene calls are TRBV3-1 (or the pseudogene TRBV3-2) and TRBJ1-5, with D perhaps matching TRBD1 (6 bases). V lost 0 bases and J lost 7, with 22 bases in between. Germline V gives CDR1 LGHDT, CDR2 YNNKEL (reference sequence). The CDR3 sequence is 18 residues long. CDR3 in amino acids: CASSQDRGTGPSGQPQHF. DNA of the CDR3: TGTGCCAGCAGCCAAGATAGAGGAACAGGGCCAAGTGGACAGCCCCAGCATTTT.

V gene TRBV4-1 combines with J gene TRBJ2-7; TRBD2 matches 8 bases. V trimming: 3 bases; J trimming: 0 bases; junction bases outside the gene matches: 4. Per germline, CDR1 MGHRA and CDR2 YSYEKL. The CDR3 contains 15 residues. The CDR3 loop reads CASSHGGGPSYEQYF. The CDR3 DNA follows: TGCGCCAGCAGCCATGGCGGGGGGCCCTCCTACGAGCAGTACTTC.

The V and J genes are TRBV5-1 and TRBJ2-1; a possible D gene is TRBD2 (6 bases). The CDR3 spans 15 residues. Germline CDR1 and CDR2: SGHRS and YFSETQ. V dropped 9 bases and J dropped 2 bases, with 18 bases sitting between them. This CDR3 reads CATTPGTPTYNEQFF. The CDR3 DNA reads as TGCGCCACCACCCCCGGGACTCCAACCTACAATGAGCAGTTCTTC.

This chain joins TRBV15 and TRBJ1-3; 7 nucleotides align to TRBD1. The CDR3 loop spans 15 amino acids. Trimming cost V 5 bases and J 4 bases; bases outside gene matches: 8. Germline values: CDR1 LNHNV, CDR2 YYDKDF (reference sequence). This CDR3 is CATSAGLGQGNTIYF. DNA of the CDR3: TGTGCCACCAGCGCGGGACTGGGACAGGGAAACACCATATATTTT.

The chain carries TRBV6-6 and TRBJ1-2; tentative D call: TRBD1 (6 bases). The CDR3 has 14 amino acids. The V gene's germline CDR1 is MNHNY and CDR2 SVGAGI (reference sequence). Trimming took 5 bases from V and 1 from J, leaving 11 bases between them. The CDR3 coding sequence is TGTGCCAGCAGTAGGACAGCAAATAACTATGGCTACACCTTC. This sequence encodes CASSRTANNYGYTF.

The V call is TRBV19, the J call TRBJ2-6; 8 nucleotides agree with TRBD1. The CDR3 covers 14 residues. CDR1 is LNHDA, CDR2 SQIVND, per germline (reference sequence). The V gene end was trimmed by 8 bases and the J gene end by 2 bases; junction bases not matched to a gene: 2. The CDR3 protein is CASLDRAGANVLTF. In DNA form, the CDR3 reads TGTGCCAGTCTGGACAGGGCTGGGGCCAACGTCCTGACTTTC.

The chain uses TRBV9 and TRBJ2-5; 7 nucleotides agree with TRBD1. The CDR3 totals 12 residues. V trimming: 7 bases; J trimming: 3 bases; junction bases outside the gene matches: 3. The V gene's germline CDR1 is SGDLS and CDR2 YYNGEE. CDR3 sequence reads: CASGQGEETQYF. CDR3 in DNA: TGTGCCAGCGGTCAGGGGGAAGAGACCCAGTACTTC.

In this sample, this clone turned up many times. CDR3 region: CASSPSPLSSYNEQFF. For the CDR3, the DNA is TGTGCCAGCTCACCCTCCCCCCTCAGCTCCTACAATGAGCAGTTCTTC. The rearrangement links TRBV18 to TRBJ2-1; D not resolved. The CDR3 is made up of 16 amino acids. Looked up from germline, CDR1 is KGHSH and CDR2 is LQKENI. The ends were cut back, 3 bases at V and 0 bases at J, with 12 bases in the middle.

CDR3 coding DNA: TGCGCCAGCAGCCAAGACAGGGACAGTTATACTGAAGCTTTCTTT. Its translation: CASSQDRDSYTEAFF. The chain employs TRBV4-3 and TRBJ1-1; 7 nucleotides match TRBD1. The germline V gene has CDR1 LGHNA and CDR2 YSLEER. V shed 0 bases and J 5 bases; nucleotides not matched to a gene: 6. The CDR3 is 15 amino acids.

J is TRBJ2-7 and V is TRBV6-5, with 8 bases matching TRBD1. With V trimmed by 6 bases and J by 5 bases, 12 bases remained unmatched. The CDR3 spans 15 residues. Germline CDR1 and CDR2: MNHEY and SVGAGI. CDR3 in amino acids: CASSPLDRGNNEQYF. The CDR3 DNA reads as TGTGCCAGCAGCCCCCTCGACAGGGGTAATAACGAGCAGTACTTC.

The chain is built from TRBV11-2 and TRBJ2-1; 9 nucleotides line up with TRBD2. The CDR3 loop spans 16 amino acids. The germline gives CDR1 SGHAT, CDR2 FQNNGV. V trimming: 5 bases; J trimming: 5 bases; junction bases outside the gene matches: 10. As DNA, the CDR3 is TGTGCCAGCAGCATGGGACTAGCCCGAGCCAACAATGAGCAGTTCTTC. It is translated as CASSMGLARANNEQFF.

The V gene is TRBV4-1, the J gene TRBJ2-7; TRBD2 matches at 8 bases. V lost 4 bases to trimming and J lost 0 bases; unmatched junction nucleotides: 8. CDR3 size: 16 residues. CDR1 is MGHRA and CDR2 is YSYEKL in the germline V gene. The CDR3 DNA is TGCGCCAGCAGCCCGGGAGGGCGGACCAGCTCCTACGAGCAGTACTTC. Its translation is CASSPGGRTSSYEQYF.

The chain couples TRBV6-5 to TRBJ1-2; 11 bases match TRBD1. The CDR3 contains 15 residues. Per the germline V gene, CDR1 is MNHEY and CDR2 is SVGAGI. V was pared by 2 bases and J by 8 bases, with 7 bases of the junction left unmatched. CDR3 DNA: TGTGCCAGCAGTTACGGAGGACAGGGGGCGTGGGGCTACACCTTC. Translating it yields CASSYGGQGAWGYTF.

This clone came up a few times. The V and J genes are TRBV18 and TRBJ2-1; TRBD2 matches at 14 bases. The germline V gene has CDR1 KGHSH and CDR2 LQKENI. This CDR3 has 21 residues. V shed 4 bases and J 2 bases; nucleotides not matched to a gene: 16. CDR3 loop: CASSQPGTSGGPSGPYNEQFF. CDR3 coding DNA: TGTGCCAGCTCACAACCCGGGACTAGCGGGGGACCATCGGGGCCCTACAATGAGCAGTTCTTC.

This chain uses TRBV23-1 with TRBJ1-2; no clear D. TRBV23-1 counts as an open reading frame of uncertain function. The CDR3 is 14 amino acids. The V gene lost 2 bases and the J gene lost 2 bases, with 9 bases spanning the gap. The CDR3 loop is CASSQTGLNYGYTF. CDR3 DNA: TGCGCCAGCAGTCAAACGGGGTTAAACTATGGCTACACCTTC.

CDR3 protein: CASSDRDDRGESPLHF. As DNA, the CDR3 is TGTGCCAGCAGTGACCGGGACGACAGGGGCGAATCACCCCTCCACTTT. The rearrangement uses TRBV6-4 and TRBJ1-6; 8 nucleotides align to TRBD1. CDR1 is MRHNA and CDR2 is SNTAGT in the germline V gene. The CDR3 runs 16 residues. V lost 2 bases to trimming and J lost 10 bases; unmatched junction nucleotides: 10.

The V call is TRBV6-2 or TRBV6-3, the J call TRBJ2-3, with 12 bases lining up with TRBD2. The CDR3 has 17 amino acids. CDR1 is MNHEY and CDR2 is SVGEGT in the germline V gene. V gave up 2 bases and J gave up 2 bases; unmatched junction bases: 5. This CDR3 is CASSYRGLAGSTDTQYF. The CDR3 nucleotides read TGTGCCAGCAGTTACCGGGGACTAGCGGGTTCCACAGATACGCAGTATTTT.

V usage is TRBV4-3 and J usage is TRBJ2-1; D is possibly TRBD1 (6 bases). Germline values: CDR1 LGHNA, CDR2 YSLEER. Trimming cost V 1 base and J 4 bases, with 8 bases left between them. This CDR3 has 14 residues. The CDR3 protein is CASSQAGQYNEQFF. The CDR3 coding sequence is TGCGCCAGCAGCCAAGCTGGACAGTACAATGAGCAGTTCTTC.

This sequence joins TRBV5-4 and TRBJ2-3; no firm D call. The CDR3 consists of 15 residues. Germline CDR1 SGHNT, CDR2 YYREEE (reference sequence). V lost 0 bases and J lost 0, with 8 bases in between. Here the CDR3 reads CASSLGAESTDTQYF. CDR3 DNA sequence: TGTGCCAGCAGCTTGGGGGCAGAAAGCACAGATACGCAGTATTTT.